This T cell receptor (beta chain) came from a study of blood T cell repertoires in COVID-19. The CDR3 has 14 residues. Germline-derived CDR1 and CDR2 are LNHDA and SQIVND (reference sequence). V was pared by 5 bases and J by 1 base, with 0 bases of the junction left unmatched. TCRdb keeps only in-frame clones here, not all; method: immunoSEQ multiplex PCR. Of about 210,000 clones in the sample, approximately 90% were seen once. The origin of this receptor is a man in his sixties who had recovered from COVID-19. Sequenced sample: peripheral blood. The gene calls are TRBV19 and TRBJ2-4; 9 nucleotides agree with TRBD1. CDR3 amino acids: CASSGTGAKNIQYF. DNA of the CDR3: TGTGCCAGTAGTGGGACAGGGGCCAAAAACATTCAGTACTTC.